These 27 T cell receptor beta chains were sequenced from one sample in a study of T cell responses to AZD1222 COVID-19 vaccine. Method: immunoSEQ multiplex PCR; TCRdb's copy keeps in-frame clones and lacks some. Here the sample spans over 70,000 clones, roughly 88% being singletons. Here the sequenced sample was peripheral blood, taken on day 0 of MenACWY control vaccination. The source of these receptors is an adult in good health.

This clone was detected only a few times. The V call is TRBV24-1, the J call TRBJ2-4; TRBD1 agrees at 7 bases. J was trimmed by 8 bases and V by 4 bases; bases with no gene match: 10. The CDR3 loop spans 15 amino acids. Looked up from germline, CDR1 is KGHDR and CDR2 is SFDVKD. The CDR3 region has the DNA TGTGCCACCAGTGACGCTACACAGGGGACGGACATTCAGTACTTC. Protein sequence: CATSDATQGTDIQYF.

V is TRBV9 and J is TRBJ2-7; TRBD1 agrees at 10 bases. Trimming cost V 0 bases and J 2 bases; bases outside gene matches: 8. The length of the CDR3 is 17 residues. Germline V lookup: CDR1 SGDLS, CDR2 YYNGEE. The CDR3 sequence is CASSVGGRTGGTYEQYF. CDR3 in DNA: TGTGCCAGCAGCGTAGGTGGGAGGACAGGGGGGACCTACGAGCAGTACTTC.

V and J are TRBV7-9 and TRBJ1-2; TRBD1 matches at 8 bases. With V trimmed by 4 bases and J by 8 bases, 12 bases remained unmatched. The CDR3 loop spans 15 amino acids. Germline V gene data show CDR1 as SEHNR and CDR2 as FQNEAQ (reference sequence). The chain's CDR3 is CASSSRTGSQGGYTF. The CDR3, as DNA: TGTGCCAGCAGCTCCCGGACAGGGAGTCAAGGCGGCTACACCTTC. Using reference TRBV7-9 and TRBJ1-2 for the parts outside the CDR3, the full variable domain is DTGVSQNPRHKITKRGQNVTFRCDPISEHNRLYWYRQTLGQGPEFLTYFQNEAQLEKSRLLSDRFSAERPKGSFSTLEIQRTEQGDSAMYLCASSSRTGSQGGYTFGSGTRLTVV.

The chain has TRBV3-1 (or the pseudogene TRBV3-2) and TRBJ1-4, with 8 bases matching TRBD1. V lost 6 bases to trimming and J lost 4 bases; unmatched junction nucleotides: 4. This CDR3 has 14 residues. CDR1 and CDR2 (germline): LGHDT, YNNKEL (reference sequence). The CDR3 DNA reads TGTGCCAGCAGTCCGACAGGGGTTAATGAAAAACTGTTTTTT. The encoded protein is CASSPTGVNEKLFF.

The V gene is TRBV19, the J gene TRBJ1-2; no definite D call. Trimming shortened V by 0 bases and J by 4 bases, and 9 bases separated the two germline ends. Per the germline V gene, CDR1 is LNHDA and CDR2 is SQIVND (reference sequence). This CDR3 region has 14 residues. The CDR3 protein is CASSIDRGGYGYTF. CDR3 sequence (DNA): TGTGCCAGTAGTATAGATCGTGGCGGCTATGGCTACACCTTC.

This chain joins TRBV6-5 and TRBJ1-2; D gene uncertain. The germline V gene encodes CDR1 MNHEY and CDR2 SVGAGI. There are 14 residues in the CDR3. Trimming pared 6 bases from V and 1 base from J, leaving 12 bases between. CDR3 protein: CASRLRPNNYGYTF. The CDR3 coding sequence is TGTGCCAGCAGGCTAAGACCGAATAACTATGGCTACACCTTC.

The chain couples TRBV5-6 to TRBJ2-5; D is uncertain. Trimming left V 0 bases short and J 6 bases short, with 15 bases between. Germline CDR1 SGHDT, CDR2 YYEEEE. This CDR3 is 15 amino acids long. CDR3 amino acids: CASSLEPAPQQTQYF. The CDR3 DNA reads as TGTGCCAGCAGCTTGGAGCCCGCTCCTCAACAGACCCAGTACTTC.

The CDR3, as DNA: TGTGCCAGCAGCCTCCGGGACTCGTACACAGATACGCAGTATTTT. It codes for CASSLRDSYTDTQYF. The chain joins TRBV6-5 to TRBJ2-3; D is possibly TRBD2 (6 bases). Germline loops: CDR1 MNHEY, CDR2 SVGAGI. V lost 6 bases and J lost 2, with 15 bases in between. This CDR3 comprises 15 residues.

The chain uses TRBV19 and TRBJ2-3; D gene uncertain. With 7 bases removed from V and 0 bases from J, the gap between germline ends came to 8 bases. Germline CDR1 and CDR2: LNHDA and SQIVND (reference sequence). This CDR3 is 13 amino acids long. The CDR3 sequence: CASTSGSTDTQYF. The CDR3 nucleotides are TGTGCCAGTACCTCCGGAAGCACAGATACGCAGTATTTT. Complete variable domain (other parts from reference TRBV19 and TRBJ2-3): DGGITQSPKYLFRKEGQNVTLSCEQNLNHDAMYWYRQDPGQGLRLIYYSQIVNDFQKGDIAEGYSVSREKKESFPLTVTSAQKNPTAFYLCASTSGSTDTQYFGPGTRLTVL.

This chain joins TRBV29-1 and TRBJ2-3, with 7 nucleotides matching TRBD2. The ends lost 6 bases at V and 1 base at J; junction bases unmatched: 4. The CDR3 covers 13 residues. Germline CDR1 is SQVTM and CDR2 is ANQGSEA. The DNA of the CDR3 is TGCAGCGTGCCAAGCGGGGGCACAGATACGCAGTATTTT. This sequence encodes CSVPSGGTDTQYF.

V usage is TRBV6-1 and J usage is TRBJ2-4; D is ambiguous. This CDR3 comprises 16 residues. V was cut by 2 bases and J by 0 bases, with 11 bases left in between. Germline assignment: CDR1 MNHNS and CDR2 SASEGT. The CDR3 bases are TGTGCCAGCAGTGAATACAGAGACCTAGCCAAAAACATTCAGTACTTC. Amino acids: CASSEYRDLAKNIQYF.

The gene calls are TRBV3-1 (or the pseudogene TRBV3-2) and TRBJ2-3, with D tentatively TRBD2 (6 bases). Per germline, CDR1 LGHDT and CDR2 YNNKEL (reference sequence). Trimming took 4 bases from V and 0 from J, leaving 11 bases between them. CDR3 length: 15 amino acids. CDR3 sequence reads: CASSRDGLSTDTQYF. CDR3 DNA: TGTGCCAGCAGCCGGGACGGACTAAGCACAGATACGCAGTATTTT.

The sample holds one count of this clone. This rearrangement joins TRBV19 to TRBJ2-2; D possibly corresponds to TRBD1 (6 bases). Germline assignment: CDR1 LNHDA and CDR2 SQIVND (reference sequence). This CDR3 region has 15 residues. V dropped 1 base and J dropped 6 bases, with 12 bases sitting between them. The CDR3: CASSIGFRGPGELFF. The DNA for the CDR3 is TGTGCCAGTAGTATAGGGTTCAGGGGACCCGGGGAGCTGTTTTTT.

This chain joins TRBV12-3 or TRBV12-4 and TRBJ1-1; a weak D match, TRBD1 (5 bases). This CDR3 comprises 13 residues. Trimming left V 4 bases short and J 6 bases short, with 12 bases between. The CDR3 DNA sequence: TGTGCCAGCAGTTCTTACTGGGACGCTGAAGCTTTCTTT. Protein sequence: CASSSYWDAEAFF.

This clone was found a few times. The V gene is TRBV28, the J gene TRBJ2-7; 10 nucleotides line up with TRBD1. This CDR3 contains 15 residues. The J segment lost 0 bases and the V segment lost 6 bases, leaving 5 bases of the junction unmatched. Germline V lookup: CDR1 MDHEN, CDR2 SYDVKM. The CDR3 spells CASRYRTGGSYEQYF. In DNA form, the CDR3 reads TGTGCCAGCAGGTACCGGACAGGGGGCTCCTACGAGCAGTACTTC.

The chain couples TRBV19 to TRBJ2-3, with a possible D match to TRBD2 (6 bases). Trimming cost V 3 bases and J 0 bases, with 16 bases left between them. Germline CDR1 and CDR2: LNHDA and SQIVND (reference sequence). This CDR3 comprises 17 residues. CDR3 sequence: CASSIRTGDASTDTQYF. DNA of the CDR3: TGTGCCAGTAGTATTCGGACGGGGGACGCTAGCACAGATACGCAGTATTTT.

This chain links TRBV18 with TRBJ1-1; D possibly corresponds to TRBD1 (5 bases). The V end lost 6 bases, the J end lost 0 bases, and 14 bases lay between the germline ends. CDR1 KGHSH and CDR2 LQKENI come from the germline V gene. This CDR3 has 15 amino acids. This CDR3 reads CASSGQLAMNTEAFF. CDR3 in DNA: TGTGCCAGCTCGGGGCAGTTAGCCATGAACACTGAAGCTTTCTTT.

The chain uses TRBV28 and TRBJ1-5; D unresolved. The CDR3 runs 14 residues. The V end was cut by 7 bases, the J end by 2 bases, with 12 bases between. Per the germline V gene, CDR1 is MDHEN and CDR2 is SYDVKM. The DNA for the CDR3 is TGTGCCAGCATTAAAGGGTGGGGCAATCAGCCCCAGCATTTT. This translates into CASIKGWGNQPQHF.

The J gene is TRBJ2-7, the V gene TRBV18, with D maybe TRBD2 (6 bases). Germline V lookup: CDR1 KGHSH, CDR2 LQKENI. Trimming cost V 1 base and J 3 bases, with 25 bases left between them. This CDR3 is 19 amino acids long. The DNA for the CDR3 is TGTGCCAGCTCACCACGGGGGGTATCTCAACCCTCTCCTAACTACGAGCAGTACTTC. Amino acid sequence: CASSPRGVSQPSPNYEQYF.

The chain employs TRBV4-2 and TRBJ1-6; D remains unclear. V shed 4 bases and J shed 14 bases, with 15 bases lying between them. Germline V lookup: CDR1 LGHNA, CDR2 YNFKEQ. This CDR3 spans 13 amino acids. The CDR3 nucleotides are TGTGCCAGCAGCCCCGAGGCCCGGGAGGCCCTCCACTTT. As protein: CASSPEAREALHF.

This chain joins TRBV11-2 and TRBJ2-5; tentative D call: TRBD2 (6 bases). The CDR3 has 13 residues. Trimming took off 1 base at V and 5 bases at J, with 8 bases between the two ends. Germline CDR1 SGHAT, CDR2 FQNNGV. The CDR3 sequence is CASSLGRAETQYF. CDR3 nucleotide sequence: TGTGCCAGCAGCTTAGGGAGGGCCGAGACCCAGTACTTC.

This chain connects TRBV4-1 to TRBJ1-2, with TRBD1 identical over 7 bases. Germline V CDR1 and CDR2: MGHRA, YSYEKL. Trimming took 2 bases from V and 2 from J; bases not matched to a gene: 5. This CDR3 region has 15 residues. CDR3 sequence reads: CASSQHKGQNYGYTF. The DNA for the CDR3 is TGCGCCAGCAGCCAACACAAGGGACAGAACTATGGCTACACCTTC.

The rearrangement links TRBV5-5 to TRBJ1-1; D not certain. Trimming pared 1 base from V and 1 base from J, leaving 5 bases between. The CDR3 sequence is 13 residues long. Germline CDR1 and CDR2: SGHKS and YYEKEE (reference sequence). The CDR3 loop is CASSLMGNTEAFF. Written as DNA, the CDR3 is TGTGCCAGCAGCTTGATGGGGAACACTGAAGCTTTCTTT.

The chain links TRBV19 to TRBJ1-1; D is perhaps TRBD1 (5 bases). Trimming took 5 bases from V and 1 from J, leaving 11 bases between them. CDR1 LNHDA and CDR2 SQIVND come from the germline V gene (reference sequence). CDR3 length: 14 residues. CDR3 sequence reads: CASSDWGGNTEAFF. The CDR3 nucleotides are TGTGCCAGTAGTGACTGGGGGGGGAACACTGAAGCTTTCTTT.

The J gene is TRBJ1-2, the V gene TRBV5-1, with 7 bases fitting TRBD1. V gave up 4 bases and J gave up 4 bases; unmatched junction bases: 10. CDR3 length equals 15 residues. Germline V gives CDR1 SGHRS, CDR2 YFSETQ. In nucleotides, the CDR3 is TGCGCCAGCAGCCCAACGACAGGGCTTGGCTATGGCTACACCTTC. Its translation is CASSPTTGLGYGYTF.

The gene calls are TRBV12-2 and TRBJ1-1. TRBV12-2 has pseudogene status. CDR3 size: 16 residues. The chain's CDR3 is CASRLAGEELHTEAFF. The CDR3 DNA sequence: TGTGCAAGTCGCTTAGCGGGGGAAGAGCTCCACACTGAAGCTTTCTTT.

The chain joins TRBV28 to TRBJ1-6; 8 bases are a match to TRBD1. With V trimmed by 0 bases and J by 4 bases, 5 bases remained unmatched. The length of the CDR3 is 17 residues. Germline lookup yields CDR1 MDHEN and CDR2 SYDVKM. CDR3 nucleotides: TGTGCCAGCAGTTTATGGCGGGGACAGGATTATAATTCACCCCTCCACTTT. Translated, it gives CASSLWRGQDYNSPLHF. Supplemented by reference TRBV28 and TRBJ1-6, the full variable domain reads DVKVTQSSRYLVKRTGEKVFLECVQDMDHENMFWYRQDPGLGLRLIYFSYDVKMKEKGDIPEGYSVSREKKERFSLILESASTNQTSMYLCASSLWRGQDYNSPLHFGNGTRLTVT.